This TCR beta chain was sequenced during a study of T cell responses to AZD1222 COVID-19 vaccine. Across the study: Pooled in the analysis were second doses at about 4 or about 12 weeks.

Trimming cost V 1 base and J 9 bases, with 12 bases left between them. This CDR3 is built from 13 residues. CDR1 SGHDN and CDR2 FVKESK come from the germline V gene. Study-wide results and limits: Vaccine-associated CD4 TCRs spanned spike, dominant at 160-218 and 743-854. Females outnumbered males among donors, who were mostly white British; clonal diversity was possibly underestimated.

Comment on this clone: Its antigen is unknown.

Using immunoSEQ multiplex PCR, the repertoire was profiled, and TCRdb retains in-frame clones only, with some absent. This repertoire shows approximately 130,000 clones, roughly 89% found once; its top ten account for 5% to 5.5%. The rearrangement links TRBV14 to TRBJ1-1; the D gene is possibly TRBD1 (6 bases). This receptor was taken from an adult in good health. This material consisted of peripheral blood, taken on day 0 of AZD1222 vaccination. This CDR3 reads CASSQGSRGQAFF. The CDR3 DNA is TGTGCCAGCAGCCAAGGTTCTCGGGGGCAAGCTTTCTTT.